Following are 30 T cell receptor beta chains from one sample sequenced in a study of cytotoxic CD8 clonotypes in ibrutinib-treated CLL. Produced via immunoSEQ multiplex PCR; TCRdb's table is partial and in-frame only. This table holds 250,000 to 350,000 clones, about 72% found once. This sample comprised PBMCs, obtained at disease progression, from a patient treated with ibrutinib. These receptors originate from a human donor with chronic lymphocytic leukemia.

This chain links TRBV5-6 with TRBJ2-3, with D possibly TRBD1 on 5 matching bases. The germline V and J ends were trimmed by 4 bases and 2 bases, with 8 bases remaining between them. The CDR3 totals 13 residues. Germline V gene sequence: CDR1 SGHDT, CDR2 YYEEEE. This chain's CDR3 is CASSMTDTDTQYF. Here the CDR3 DNA reads TGTGCCAGCAGCATGACAGACACAGATACGCAGTATTTT.

The V and J genes are TRBV19 and TRBJ2-7; D is possibly TRBD1 (5 bases). The V end was cut by 4 bases, the J end by 7 bases, with 20 bases between. This CDR3 is 15 amino acids long. Germline lookup yields CDR1 LNHDA and CDR2 SQIVND (reference sequence). CDR3 bases: TGTGCCAGTAGTACGGACCTCAGGGCCCTTAGGGAGCAGTACTTC. It yields the protein CASSTDLRALREQYF.

The V gene is TRBV5-5, the J gene TRBJ2-5, with TRBD2 matching over 11 bases. Germline V lookup: CDR1 SGHKS, CDR2 YYEKEE (reference sequence). The CDR3 loop spans 17 amino acids. The V segment lost 1 base and the J segment 4 bases; nucleotides outside the gene matches: 9. The CDR3 sequence: CASSLRLAGWSGETQYF. The CDR3 DNA sequence: TGTGCCAGCAGCTTGAGACTAGCGGGGTGGTCGGGAGAGACCCAGTACTTC.

The rearrangement joins TRBV25-1 to TRBJ2-1, with D hard to call. The CDR3 sequence is 13 residues long. CDR1 MGHDK and CDR2 SYGVNS come from the germline V gene. The V end was cut by 3 bases, the J end by 13 bases, with 16 bases between. Here the CDR3 DNA reads TGTGCCAGCAGTGACCCGACTGAAACAGAACAGTTCTTC. Its protein is CASSDPTETEQFF. Together with reference TRBV25-1 and TRBJ2-1, the CDR3 gives the full variable domain: EADIYQTPRYLVIGTGKKITLECSQTMGHDKMYWYQQDPGMELHLIHYSYGVNSTEKGDLSSESTVSRIRTEHFPLTLESARPSHTSQYLCASSDPTETEQFFGPGTRLTVL.

This rearrangement joins TRBV29-1 to TRBJ2-5, with TRBD1 matching 7 bases. The J segment lost 3 bases and the V segment lost 7 bases, leaving 8 bases of the junction unmatched. This CDR3 comprises 13 residues. Germline-derived CDR1 and CDR2 are SQVTM and ANQGSEA. The CDR3 here is CSGRRQGKETQYF. The CDR3 DNA follows: TGCAGCGGAAGACGACAGGGAAAAGAGACCCAGTACTTC.

This rearrangement joins TRBV5-1 to TRBJ2-5; no clear D. The ends were cut back, 0 bases at V and 3 bases at J, with 6 bases in the middle. This CDR3 spans 13 amino acids. Germline lookup yields CDR1 SGHRS and CDR2 YFSETQ. The CDR3 loop reads CASSLGAKETQYF. CDR3 bases: TGCGCCAGCAGCTTGGGGGCTAAAGAGACCCAGTACTTC.

This chain connects TRBV19 to TRBJ2-5; TRBD2 agrees at 7 bases. The V and J ends lost 1 base and 5 bases, in that order; junction bases with no gene match: 7. CDR1 and CDR2 (germline): LNHDA, SQIVND (reference sequence). The CDR3 has 15 amino acids. In DNA form, the CDR3 reads TGTGCCAGTAGTATAGGAGCGGGAACGGTGGAGACCCAGTACTTC. Translating gives CASSIGAGTVETQYF.

This sequence joins TRBV25-1 and TRBJ1-1; 11 bases align to TRBD1. V was pared by 3 bases and J by 6 bases, with 9 bases of the junction left unmatched. CDR1 is MGHDK and CDR2 is SYGVNS in the germline V gene. CDR3 length: 16 amino acids. CDR3: CASSDESDRGLSEAFF. The CDR3 nucleotides read TGTGCCAGCAGTGATGAGTCGGACAGGGGGCTTTCTGAAGCTTTCTTT.

V gene TRBV5-4 combines with J gene TRBJ1-3, with unresolved D. Trimming cost V 5 bases and J 4 bases, with 4 bases left between them. Per the germline V gene, CDR1 is SGHNT and CDR2 is YYREEE (reference sequence). The CDR3 has 11 residues. The CDR3 sequence: CASRGGNTIYF. CDR3 DNA: TGTGCCAGCAGAGGCGGAAACACCATATATTTT. Filled out from reference TRBV5-4 and TRBJ1-3, the complete variable domain reads ETGVTQSPTHLIKTRGQQVTLRCSSQSGHNTVSWYQQALGQGPQFIFQYYREEENGRGNFPPRFSGLQFPNYSSELNVNALELDDSALYLCASRGGNTIYFGEGSWLTVV.

The chain joins TRBV7-9 to TRBJ2-7; no clear D gene. This CDR3 region has 12 residues. With 2 bases removed from V and 4 bases from J, the gap between germline ends came to 6 bases. Germline CDR1 reads SEHNR; CDR2 reads FQNEAQ (reference sequence). Here the CDR3 DNA reads TGTGCCAGCAGCTTAACCGGATACGAGCAGTACTTC. This encodes CASSLTGYEQYF.

The chain has TRBV29-1 and TRBJ2-3; 7 nucleotides line up with TRBD1. Per germline, CDR1 SQVTM and CDR2 ANQGSEA. Trimming took 1 base from V and 3 from J; bases not matched to a gene: 16. The CDR3 runs 18 residues. CDR3 sequence reads: CSVEAQTIDRVWTDTQYF. The CDR3 coding sequence is TGCAGCGTTGAAGCCCAAACAATAGACAGGGTTTGGACAGATACGCAGTATTTT.

The chain joins TRBV23-1 to TRBJ2-5, with a possible D match to TRBD1 (5 bases). TRBV23-1 is an ORF, and what it does is uncertain. CDR3 length: 15 residues. The germline V and J ends were trimmed by 1 base and 1 base, with 10 bases remaining between them. DNA for the CDR3: TGCGCCAGCAGTCAATGGGGCGTAATCCAAGAGACCCAGTACTTC. Its translation: CASSQWGVIQETQYF.

The chain uses TRBV9 and TRBJ2-1, with TRBD2 identical over 8 bases. V gave up 3 bases and J gave up 6 bases; unmatched junction bases: 8. This CDR3 has 15 amino acids. Germline V lookup: CDR1 SGDLS, CDR2 YYNGEE. The CDR3 here is CASSASGSRGNEQFF. The CDR3, as DNA: TGTGCCAGCAGCGCCAGCGGGAGTCGCGGCAATGAGCAGTTCTTC.

The chain joins TRBV10-2 to TRBJ1-1; D perhaps matches TRBD1 (6 bases). Trimming shortened V by 4 bases and J by 1 base, and 10 bases separated the two germline ends. CDR1 WSHSY and CDR2 SAAADI come from the germline V gene. The CDR3 has 14 residues. This CDR3 reads CASSVQGPNTEAFF. The CDR3 coding sequence is TGCGCCAGCAGTGTACAGGGTCCGAACACTGAAGCTTTCTTT.

Details on this clone: The junction departs from germline at one end; a sequencing error may be responsible. The V gene is TRBV27, the J gene TRBJ2-7; weak D call: TRBD2 (6 bases). The germline V gene has CDR1 MNHEY and CDR2 SMNVEV (reference sequence). This CDR3 has 15 amino acids. The CDR3 reads CASSLYGGNSYEQYF. CDR3 nucleotide sequence: TGTGCCAGCAGCTTATACGGCGGGAATTCCTACGAGCAGTACTTC.

The CDR3 sequence: CASSSSGSYEQYF. In nucleotides, the CDR3 is TGTGCCAGCAGCTCAAGCGGAAGTTACGAGCAGTACTTC. This chain joins TRBV11-2 and TRBJ2-7; possibly TRBD2 for D (5 bases). The ends were cut back, 4 bases at V and 4 bases at J, with 11 bases in the middle. CDR3 length: 13 residues. CDR1 is SGHAT, CDR2 FQNNGV, per germline.

The chain combines TRBV5-1 with TRBJ2-7, with D maybe TRBD1 (5 bases). The CDR3 contains 15 residues. Trimming shortened V by 2 bases and J by 0 bases, and 12 bases separated the two germline ends. Germline V gene data show CDR1 as SGHRS and CDR2 as YFSETQ. CDR3 DNA: TGCGCCAGCAGCTTACAGGCTTCGAGCTCCTACGAGCAGTACTTC. It codes for CASSLQASSSYEQYF.

The V gene is TRBV2, the J gene TRBJ2-5, with 7 nucleotides matching TRBD1. Per germline, CDR1 SNHLY and CDR2 FYNNEI. The V and J ends lost 5 bases and 3 bases, in that order; junction bases with no gene match: 9. The CDR3 runs 15 residues. The CDR3 loop reads CASSSLRTGEETQYF. In DNA, the CDR3 is TGTGCCAGCAGTTCGCTAAGGACAGGAGAAGAGACCCAGTACTTC.

The chain carries TRBV6-6 and TRBJ2-1, with 7 bases lining up with TRBD1. Germline values: CDR1 MNHNY, CDR2 SVGAGI (reference sequence). The J segment lost 9 bases and the V segment lost 7 bases, leaving 6 bases of the junction unmatched. The length of the CDR3 is 12 residues. CDR3 region: CASNRDRGEQFF. CDR3 in DNA: TGTGCCAGCAACCGGGACAGAGGTGAGCAGTTCTTC.

The gene calls are TRBV14 and TRBJ2-5; 9 bases align to TRBD1. The CDR3 runs to 14 residues. Germline V lookup: CDR1 SGHDN, CDR2 FVKESK. Trimming took 4 bases from V and 5 from J; bases not matched to a gene: 5. The CDR3 coding sequence is TGTGCCAGCAGCCGCCACAGGGGGCCGGAGACCCAGTACTTC. This codes for CASSRHRGPETQYF.

The chain joins TRBV7-9 to TRBJ2-7; maybe TRBD2 (5 bases). Trimming left V 5 bases short and J 6 bases short, with 14 bases between. This CDR3 contains 13 residues. Germline values: CDR1 SEHNR, CDR2 FQNEAQ (reference sequence). In nucleotides, the CDR3 is TGTGCCAGCAGCACGTACGCCGGACTCGAGCAGTACTTC. The encoded protein is CASSTYAGLEQYF. Filled out from reference TRBV7-9 and TRBJ2-7, the complete variable domain reads DTGVSQNPRHKITKRGQNVTFRCDPISEHNRLYWYRQTLGQGPEFLTYFQNEAQLEKSRLLSDRFSAERPKGSFSTLEIQRTEQGDSAMYLCASSTYAGLEQYFGPGTRLTVT.

The chain recombines TRBV9 with TRBJ2-2, with no clear D. Germline CDR1 SGDLS, CDR2 YYNGEE. Trimming shortened V by 4 bases and J by 5 bases, and 9 bases separated the two germline ends. The CDR3 is made up of 13 amino acids. CDR3 coding DNA: TGTGCCAGCAGCAAAAAGGGTACCGGGGAGCTGTTTTTT. Amino acid sequence: CASSKKGTGELFF.

The genes are TRBV9 and TRBJ2-7; TRBD1 aligns across 10 bases. Germline lookup yields CDR1 SGDLS and CDR2 YYNGEE. The V gene end was trimmed by 4 bases and the J gene end by 0 bases; junction bases not matched to a gene: 4. The CDR3 runs to 15 residues. This CDR3 reads CASSHGTGASYEQYF. CDR3 sequence (DNA): TGTGCCAGCAGCCACGGGACAGGGGCCTCCTACGAGCAGTACTTC.

In its sample, this clone was seen a few times. This rearrangement joins TRBV10-3 to TRBJ2-3, with D maybe TRBD1 (6 bases). V was cut by 5 bases and J by 1 base, with 13 bases left in between. Germline V gene lookup returns CDR1 ENHRY and CDR2 SYGVKD. CDR3 length: 15 residues. The CDR3 loop reads CAISPRDIGTDTQYF. Here the CDR3 DNA reads TGTGCCATCAGTCCCCGGGACATAGGCACAGATACGCAGTATTTT.

The rearrangement uses TRBV29-1 and TRBJ1-2, with unresolved D. The germline V gene encodes CDR1 SQVTM and CDR2 ANQGSEA. The length of the CDR3 is 13 residues. V shed 7 bases and J shed 1 base, with 13 bases lying between them. The CDR3 nucleotides are TGCAGCGCCCTTATAGACTTTAACTATGGCTACACCTTC. It is translated as CSALIDFNYGYTF.

The chain is built from TRBV18 and TRBJ2-2, with D tentatively TRBD2 (5 bases). The V end was cut by 6 bases, the J end by 2 bases, with 19 bases between. Germline CDR1 KGHSH, CDR2 LQKENI. The CDR3 is made up of 17 amino acids. The CDR3 sequence is CASSLWSLAVNTGELFF. CDR3 coding DNA: TGTGCCAGCTCCCTTTGGTCGCTAGCAGTTAACACCGGGGAGCTGTTTTTT.

J is TRBJ2-3 and V is TRBV9; weak D call: TRBD2 (5 bases). Trimming stripped 0 bases from V and 3 bases from J, with 14 bases between. Germline lookup yields CDR1 SGDLS and CDR2 YYNGEE. This CDR3 comprises 16 residues. CDR3 in DNA: TGTGCCAGCAGCGTAGAAGCGGTGCACCGAACAGATACGCAGTATTTT. It yields the protein CASSVEAVHRTDTQYF.

The J gene is TRBJ2-3, the V gene TRBV18, with D perhaps matching TRBD1 or TRBD2 (6 bases each). The V gene lost 1 base and the J gene lost 3 bases, with 8 bases spanning the gap. This CDR3 comprises 14 residues. In germline, CDR1 is KGHSH, CDR2 LQKENI. The CDR3 protein is CASSPQGGTDTQYF. The DNA of the CDR3 is TGTGCCAGCTCACCACAGGGGGGAACAGATACGCAGTATTTT.

The CDR3 sequence: CSVQLGNTEAFF. Here the CDR3 DNA reads TGCAGCGTGCAGTTGGGGAACACTGAAGCTTTCTTT. The genes are TRBV29-1 and TRBJ1-1; no reliable D call. Looked up from germline, CDR1 is SQVTM and CDR2 is ANQGSEA. The length of the CDR3 is 12 residues. Trimming took 6 bases from V and 1 from J, leaving 9 bases between them.

This sequence joins TRBV10-3 and TRBJ1-1, with a weak D call TRBD1 (6 bases). V dropped 3 bases and J dropped 3 bases, with 17 bases sitting between them. Per the germline V gene, CDR1 is ENHRY and CDR2 is SYGVKD. CDR3 size: 16 residues. The CDR3 DNA is TGTGCCATCAGTGAAAGGGGGACTAGGCGGGACACTGAAGCTTTCTTT. It encodes CAISERGTRRDTEAFF.